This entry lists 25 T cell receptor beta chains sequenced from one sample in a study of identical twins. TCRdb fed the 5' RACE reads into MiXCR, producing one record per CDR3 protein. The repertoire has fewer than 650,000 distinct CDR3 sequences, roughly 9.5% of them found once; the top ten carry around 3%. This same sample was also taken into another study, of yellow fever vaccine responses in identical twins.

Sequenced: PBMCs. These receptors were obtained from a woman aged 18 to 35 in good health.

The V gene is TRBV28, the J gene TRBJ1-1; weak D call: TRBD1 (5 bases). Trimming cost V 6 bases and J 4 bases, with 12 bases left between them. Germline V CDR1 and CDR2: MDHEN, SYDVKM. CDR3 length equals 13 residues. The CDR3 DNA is TGTGCCAGCAGACTACAGGATCCCACTGAAGCTTTCTTT. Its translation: CASRLQDPTEAFF.

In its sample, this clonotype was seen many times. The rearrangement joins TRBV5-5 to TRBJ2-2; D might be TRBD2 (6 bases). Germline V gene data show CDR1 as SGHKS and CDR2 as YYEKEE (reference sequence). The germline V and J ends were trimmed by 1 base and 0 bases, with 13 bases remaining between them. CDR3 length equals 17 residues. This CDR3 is CASSLSPEGANTGELFF. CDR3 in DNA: TGTGCCAGCAGCTTGTCCCCGGAGGGTGCGAACACCGGGGAGCTGTTTTTT.

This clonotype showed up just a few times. CDR3 sequence: CASSLGQASYEQYF. CDR3 DNA: TGTGCCAGCAGTCTGGGACAGGCCTCCTACGAGCAGTACTTC. This sequence joins TRBV3-1 and TRBJ2-7; 8 positions agree with TRBD1. Germline assignment: CDR1 LGHDT and CDR2 YNNKEL (reference sequence). Trimming at V came to 6 bases and at J to 0 bases, leaving 4 bases not matched to a gene. The CDR3 has 14 amino acids.

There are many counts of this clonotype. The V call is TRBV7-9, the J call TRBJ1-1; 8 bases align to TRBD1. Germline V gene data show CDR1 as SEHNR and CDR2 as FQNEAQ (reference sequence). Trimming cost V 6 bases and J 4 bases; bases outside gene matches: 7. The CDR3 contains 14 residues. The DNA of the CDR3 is TGTGCCAGCAGACCAGGGGGCGCGGGCACTGAAGCTTTCTTT. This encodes CASRPGGAGTEAFF.

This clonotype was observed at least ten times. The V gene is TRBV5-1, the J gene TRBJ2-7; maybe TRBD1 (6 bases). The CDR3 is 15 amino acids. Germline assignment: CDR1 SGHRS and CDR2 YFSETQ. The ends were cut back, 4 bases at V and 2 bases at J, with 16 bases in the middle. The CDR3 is CASSPGQSKAYEQYF. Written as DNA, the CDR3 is TGCGCCAGCAGCCCCGGACAGTCTAAAGCCTACGAGCAGTACTTC.

The CDR3: CASSRYRGRPDYGYTF. The CDR3 DNA follows: TGTGCCAGCAGCCGATACCGGGGCCGCCCGGACTATGGCTACACCTTC. V gene TRBV3-1 combines with J gene TRBJ1-2, with D perhaps TRBD1 (5 bases). Per germline, CDR1 LGHDT and CDR2 YNNKEL (reference sequence). The germline V and J ends were trimmed by 4 bases and 3 bases, with 18 bases remaining between them. This CDR3 region has 16 residues.

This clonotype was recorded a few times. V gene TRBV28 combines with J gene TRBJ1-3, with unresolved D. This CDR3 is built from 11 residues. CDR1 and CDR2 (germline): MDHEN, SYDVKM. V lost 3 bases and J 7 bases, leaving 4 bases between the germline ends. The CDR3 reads CASSFSNTIYF. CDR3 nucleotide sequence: TGTGCCAGCAGTTTTTCCAACACCATATATTTT.

CDR3 region: CASSYSRQSNYGYTF. DNA for the CDR3: TGTGCCAGCAGTTACTCCAGGCAGTCTAACTATGGCTACACCTTC. The chain carries TRBV6-5 and TRBJ1-2; D is unresolved. The CDR3 has 15 amino acids. Deletions cut 0 bases from V and 0 bases from J, with 8 bases between. CDR1 is MNHEY and CDR2 is SVGAGI in the germline V gene.

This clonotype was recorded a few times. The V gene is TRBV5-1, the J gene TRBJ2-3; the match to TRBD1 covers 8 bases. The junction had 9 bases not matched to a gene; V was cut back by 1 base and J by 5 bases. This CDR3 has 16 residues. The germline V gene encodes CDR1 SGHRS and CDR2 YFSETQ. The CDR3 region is CASSLSETGEVDTQYF. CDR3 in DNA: TGCGCCAGCAGCTTGAGCGAGACAGGGGAGGTAGATACGCAGTATTTT.

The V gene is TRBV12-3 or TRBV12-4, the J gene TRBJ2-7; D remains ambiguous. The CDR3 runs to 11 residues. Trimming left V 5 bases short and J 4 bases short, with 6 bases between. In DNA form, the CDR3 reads TGTGCCAGCAGTCACAAATACGAGCAGTACTTC. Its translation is CASSHKYEQYF.

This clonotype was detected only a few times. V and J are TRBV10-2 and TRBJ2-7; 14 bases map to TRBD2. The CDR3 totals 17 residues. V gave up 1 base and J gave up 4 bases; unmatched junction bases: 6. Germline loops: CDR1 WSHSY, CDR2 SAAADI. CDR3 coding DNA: TGCGCCAGCAGTGAGTTCGGGACTAGCGGGAGCTATTACGAGCAGTACTTC. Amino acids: CASSEFGTSGSYYEQYF.

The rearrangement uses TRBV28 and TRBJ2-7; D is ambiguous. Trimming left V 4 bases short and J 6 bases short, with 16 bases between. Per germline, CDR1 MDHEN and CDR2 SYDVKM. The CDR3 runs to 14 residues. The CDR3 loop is CASSSPAGLSEQYF. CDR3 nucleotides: TGTGCCAGCAGTTCCCCAGCCGGTCTTTCCGAGCAGTACTTC.

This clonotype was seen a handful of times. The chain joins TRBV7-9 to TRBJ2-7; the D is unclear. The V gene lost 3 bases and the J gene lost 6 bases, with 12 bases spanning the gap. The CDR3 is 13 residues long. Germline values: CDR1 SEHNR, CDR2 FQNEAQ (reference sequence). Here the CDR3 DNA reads TGTGCCAGCAGCTTGGGCCTAGAGGCCGAGCAGTACTTC. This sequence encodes CASSLGLEAEQYF.

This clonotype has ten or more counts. The CDR3 bases are TGTGCCAGCAGTGCCCGGGCCTGGCCAACCTACGAGCAGTACTTC. Protein sequence: CASSARAWPTYEQYF. The rearrangement links TRBV6-1 to TRBJ2-7, with D unclear. The ends were cut back, 4 bases at V and 2 bases at J, with 15 bases in the middle. The CDR3 is made up of 15 amino acids. The germline gives CDR1 MNHNS, CDR2 SASEGT.

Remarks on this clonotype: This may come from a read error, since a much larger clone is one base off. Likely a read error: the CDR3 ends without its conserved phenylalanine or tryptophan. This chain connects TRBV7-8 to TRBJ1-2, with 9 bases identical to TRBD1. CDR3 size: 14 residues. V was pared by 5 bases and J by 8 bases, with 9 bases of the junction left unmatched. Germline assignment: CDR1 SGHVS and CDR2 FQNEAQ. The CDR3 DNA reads TGTGCCAGCAGCACCCGGACAGGGGCGAGAGGCTACACCTTA. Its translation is CASSTRTGARGYTL.

The CDR3 nucleotides read TGTGCCAGCAGTTTTCCCACGGGGGGAGTGGGAGAGACCCAGTACTTC. Protein sequence: CASSFPTGGVGETQYF. The rearrangement links TRBV6-5 to TRBJ2-5, with 7 nucleotides matching TRBD2. Trimming removed 4 bases from V and 4 bases from J; junction bases left unmatched: 12. Germline V gene lookup returns CDR1 MNHEY and CDR2 SVGAGI. CDR3 length equals 16 residues.

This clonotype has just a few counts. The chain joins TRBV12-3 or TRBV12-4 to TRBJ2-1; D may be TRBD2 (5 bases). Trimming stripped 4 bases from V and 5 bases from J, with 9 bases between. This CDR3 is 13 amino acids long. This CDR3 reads CASSYERDNEQFF. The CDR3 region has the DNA TGTGCCAGCAGTTACGAGAGGGACAATGAGCAGTTCTTC.

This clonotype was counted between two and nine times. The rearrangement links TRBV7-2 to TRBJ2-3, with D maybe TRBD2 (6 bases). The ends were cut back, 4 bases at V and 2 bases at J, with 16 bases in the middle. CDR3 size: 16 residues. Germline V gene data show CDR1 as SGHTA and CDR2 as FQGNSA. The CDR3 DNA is TGTGCCAGCAGCTCCCGCCGGGACTCACTCACAGATACGCAGTATTTT. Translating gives CASSSRRDSLTDTQYF.

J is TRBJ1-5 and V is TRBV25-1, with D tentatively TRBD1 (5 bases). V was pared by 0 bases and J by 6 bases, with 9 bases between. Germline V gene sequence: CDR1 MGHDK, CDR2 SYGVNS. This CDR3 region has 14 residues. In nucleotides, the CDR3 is TGTGCCAGCAGTGAATACGGGGACTTTCAGCCCCAGCATTTT. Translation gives CASSEYGDFQPQHF.

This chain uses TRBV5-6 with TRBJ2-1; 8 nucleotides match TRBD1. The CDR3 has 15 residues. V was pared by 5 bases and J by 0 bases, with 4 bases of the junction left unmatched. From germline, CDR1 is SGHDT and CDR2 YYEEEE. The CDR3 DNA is TGTGCCAGCAGACCCACAGGGGGCTCCTACAATGAGCAGTTCTTC. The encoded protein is CASRPTGGSYNEQFF.

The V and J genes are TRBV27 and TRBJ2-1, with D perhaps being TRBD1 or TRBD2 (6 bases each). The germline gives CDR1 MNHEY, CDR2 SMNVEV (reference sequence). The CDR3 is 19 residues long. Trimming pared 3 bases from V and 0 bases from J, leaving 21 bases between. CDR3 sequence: CASSFGRGLADSSYNEQFF. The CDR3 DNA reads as TGTGCCAGCAGTTTTGGGCGAGGGTTAGCGGACAGCTCCTACAATGAGCAGTTCTTC.

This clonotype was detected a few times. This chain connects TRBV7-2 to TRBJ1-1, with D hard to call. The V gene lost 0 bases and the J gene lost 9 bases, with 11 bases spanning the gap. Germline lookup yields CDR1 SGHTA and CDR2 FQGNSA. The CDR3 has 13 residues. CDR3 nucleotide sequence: TGTGCCAGCAGCTTAGCTGTCGGAGGACAAGCTTTCTTT. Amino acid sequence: CASSLAVGGQAFF.

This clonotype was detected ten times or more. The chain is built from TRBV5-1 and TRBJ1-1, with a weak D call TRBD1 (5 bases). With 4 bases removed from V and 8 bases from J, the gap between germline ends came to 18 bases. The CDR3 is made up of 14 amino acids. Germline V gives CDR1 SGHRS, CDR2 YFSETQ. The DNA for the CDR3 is TGCGCCAGCAGCCCCGCACTTCAGGGATCCGAAGCTTTCTTT. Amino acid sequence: CASSPALQGSEAFF.

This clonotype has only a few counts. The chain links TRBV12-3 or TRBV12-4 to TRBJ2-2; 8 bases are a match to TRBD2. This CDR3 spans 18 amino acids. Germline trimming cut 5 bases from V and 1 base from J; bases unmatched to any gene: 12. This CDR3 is CASSPRVAGTKNTGELFF. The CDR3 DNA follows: TGTGCCAGCAGTCCGAGGGTAGCGGGGACCAAGAACACCGGGGAGCTGTTTTTT.

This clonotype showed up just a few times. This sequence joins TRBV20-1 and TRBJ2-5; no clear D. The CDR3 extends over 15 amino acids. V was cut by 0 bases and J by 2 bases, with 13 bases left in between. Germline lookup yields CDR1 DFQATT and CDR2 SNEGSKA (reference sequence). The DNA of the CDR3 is TGCAGTGCTAGAGACCTAGTCGGGCAGCAAGAGACCCAGTACTTC. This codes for CSARDLVGQQETQYF.